Only one count was recorded for the clone carrying this TCR beta chain. Original processing methods: Amplified reference gene primers provided the basis for estimating nucleated cell counts. The protocol was immunoSEQ multiplex PCR, while the TCRdb copy is restricted to in-frame clones and leaves out a portion. V, J and clone size were drawn from that table, and D and trimming were deduced from the DNA. This table has 200,000 to 250,000 clones, approximately 83% appearing once. The CDR3 consists of 13 residues. V was shortened by 3 bases and J by 4 bases, with 6 bases between the two germline ends. Germline V gives CDR1 SNHLY, CDR2 FYNNEI. These data originate in a study of blood T cell repertoires in COVID-19. Study-wide context: Samples of COVID-19 (acute and convalescent) were obtained from the United States, Italy and Spain. PBMCs, B-cell-depleted T cells, or T cells provided the cDNA or gDNA that made up the material.

The chain combines TRBV2 with TRBJ1-4; D remains ambiguous. This receptor was obtained from a woman in her twenties or thirties who had recovered from COVID-19. What was sequenced was peripheral blood. The CDR3 bases are TGTGCCAGCAGTGACACCAGTAATGAAAAACTGTTTTTT. It specifies CASSDTSNEKLFF.